The clone carrying this T cell receptor (beta chain) was found many times. What it recognizes is unknown. These data belong to a study of T cells after yellow fever vaccination. The wider study: Low-cell-number fractions were prepared with SMART-Seq v4 Ultra Low Input. Study-level results: There was a possibility that FACS-sorted repertoires contained abundant clonotypes contaminating from the bulk population.

The CDR3 covers 13 residues. The V and J ends lost 8 bases and 6 bases, in that order; junction bases with no gene match: 7. Germline CDR1 reads MRHNA; CDR2 reads SNTAGT. The TCR cDNA carried a universal primer site and UMIs from 5'RACE template switching. TCRdb reanalysed the 5' RACE reads using MiXCR and keeps one entry per CDR3 protein. The profile shows about 53,000 distinct CDR3 sequences, around 6.9% of them singletons. This specimen was CD8+ T cells sorted from PBMCs, taken on the day of the first yellow fever vaccination. The clonotype was recovered from a man younger than 30 who received the YFV17D yellow fever vaccine. The chain combines TRBV6-4 with TRBJ1-2; 9 bases are a match to TRBD1. The CDR3 sequence: CASAGTGKNGYTF. CDR3 DNA: TGTGCCAGCGCCGGGACAGGGAAGAATGGCTACACCTTC.